The sequence of this T cell receptor (beta chain) was determined in a study of T-cell reconstitution after alpha-beta-depleted transplantation in children. Overall study results and limits: Certain patients had high TCRbeta diversity at day 60, and it came from recipient T cells and thymic progenitors that survived. One year post-transplant, T-cell counts and diversity were largely derived from T cells produced anew.

This CDR3 has 15 residues. Germline V lookup: CDR1 MNHEY, CDR2 SVGAGI. V was pared by 0 bases and J by 0 bases, with 8 bases between. As to this clonotype: The antigen remains undetermined.

Unique molecular identifiers were used in preparing the TCRbeta library. Using its own MiXCR run on the PCR reads, TCRdb lists one record per CDR3 protein. The data hold about 980,000 distinct CDR3 sequences, with 25% to 35% observed a single time. Source: PBMCs, mostly from graft donor cells, taken 360 days after TCRalphabeta/CD19-depleted stem cell transplant. The source is a boy under three years old who had a stem cell transplant for SCID, so the T cells may come from the graft donor. V is TRBV6-5 and J is TRBJ1-2, with D uncertain. CDR3: CASSYSDPTNYGYTF. CDR3 sequence (DNA): TGTGCCAGCAGTTACTCGGACCCCACTAACTATGGCTACACCTTC.